This passage covers 20 T cell receptor beta chains from one sample sequenced in a study of shared clonotypes between healthy human individuals. The naive CD8 subset, CD45RO-negative cells positively selected for CCR7, excluded terminally differentiated effector memory CD45RA+ cells. Sequenced by immunoSEQ multiplex PCR; TCRdb stores in-frame clones only, minus some. The table records fewer than 850,000 clones, approximately 97% of them present only once. The specimen was naive CD8+ T cells sorted from blood. The receptors stem from a man in his thirties or forties in good health.

The rearrangement links TRBV7-9 to TRBJ2-5; 8 bases line up with TRBD2. V gave up 4 bases and J gave up 5 bases; unmatched junction bases: 9. There are 15 residues in the CDR3. In germline, CDR1 is SEHNR, CDR2 FQNEAQ (reference sequence). The CDR3 DNA reads as TGTGCCAGCAGCTCGGAAGCGGGAGCGGTTGAGACCCAGTACTTC. Its translation: CASSSEAGAVETQYF.

The CDR3 DNA reads as TGCAGTGCTGAGAGCACAGATACGCAGTATTTT. This translates into CSAESTDTQYF. The chain employs TRBV20-1 and TRBJ2-3; D not certain. Per germline, CDR1 DFQATT and CDR2 SNEGSKA (reference sequence). The CDR3 runs 11 residues. V was pared by 5 bases and J by 0 bases, with 3 bases between.

This chain connects TRBV7-9 to TRBJ1-2, with D maybe TRBD1 (5 bases). Trimming pared 2 bases from V and 6 bases from J, leaving 22 bases between. Germline V gene sequence: CDR1 SEHNR, CDR2 FQNEAQ (reference sequence). The CDR3 is 17 amino acids. The CDR3 spells CASSLTGATRGMDGYTF. CDR3 bases: TGTGCCAGCAGCTTAACGGGCGCCACCCGGGGGATGGATGGCTACACCTTC.

The V and J genes are TRBV7-9 and TRBJ2-7, with D perhaps being TRBD1 or TRBD2 (5 bases each). Trimming left V 5 bases short and J 5 bases short, with 16 bases between. The CDR3 is made up of 14 amino acids. CDR1 SEHNR and CDR2 FQNEAQ come from the germline V gene (reference sequence). The CDR3 sequence is CASSLPLGVDEQYF. In DNA, the CDR3 is TGTGCCAGCAGCCTCCCTTTGGGGGTCGACGAGCAGTACTTC.

The sample holds one count of this clone. This chain joins TRBV11-2 and TRBJ2-7; 11 nucleotides agree with TRBD2. The trim removed 6 bases at V and 3 bases at J, leaving 4 bases unmatched. CDR3 length equals 14 residues. The germline CDR1 and CDR2 sequences are SGHAT and FQNNGV. CDR3 bases: TGTGCCAGCAGACTAACTAGCGGGGGCTACGAGCAGTACTTC. It specifies CASRLTSGGYEQYF.

The genes are TRBV5-1 and TRBJ2-7; D assignment may be TRBD1 or TRBD2 (5 bases each). The V gene's germline CDR1 is SGHRS and CDR2 YFSETQ. This CDR3 is 14 amino acids long. With 4 bases removed from V and 1 base from J, the gap between germline ends came to 12 bases. The CDR3 loop reads CASSDRDQSYEQYF. The CDR3 DNA reads as TGCGCCAGCAGCGACCGGGACCAGTCCTACGAGCAGTACTTC. Supplemented by reference TRBV5-1 and TRBJ2-7, the full variable domain reads KAGVTQTPRYLIKTRGQQVTLSCSPISGHRSVSWYQQTPGQGLQFLFEYFSETQRNKGNFPGRFSGRQFSNSRSEMNVSTLELGDSALYLCASSDRDQSYEQYFGPGTRLTVT.

The rearrangement links TRBV7-2 to TRBJ2-1; maybe TRBD2 (5 bases). V lost 5 bases to trimming and J lost 6 bases, with 8 bases between them. CDR1 is SGHTA, CDR2 FQGNSA, per germline. This CDR3 comprises 12 residues. The CDR3 DNA reads TGTGCCAGCAGCCAGGACTCCAATGAGCAGTTCTTC. Encoded protein: CASSQDSNEQFF.

CDR3 residues: CATTGGQDETFNYEQYF. CDR3 nucleotides: TGCGCCACCACCGGAGGACAGGACGAAACTTTTAACTACGAGCAGTACTTC. The chain uses TRBV10-2 and TRBJ2-7; TRBD1 agrees at 7 bases. V shed 10 bases and J 3 bases; nucleotides not matched to a gene: 21. CDR3 length equals 17 residues. Germline assignment: CDR1 WSHSY and CDR2 SAAADI.

This rearrangement joins TRBV13 to TRBJ1-2; D is ambiguous. CDR3 length: 15 amino acids. Trimming took off 8 bases at V and 1 base at J, with 17 bases between the two ends. The germline gives CDR1 PRHDT, CDR2 FYEKMQ (reference sequence). The CDR3 DNA follows: TGTGCCAGCCACGCGGTTAGTAATCTTAACTATGGCTACACCTTC. It codes for CASHAVSNLNYGYTF.

The chain joins TRBV10-1 to TRBJ2-3; perhaps D is TRBD1 or TRBD2 (5 bases each). Germline V gives CDR1 WNHNN, CDR2 SYGVQD (reference sequence). V dropped 3 bases and J dropped 7 bases, with 20 bases sitting between them. The CDR3 has 16 residues. The CDR3 is CASSDPRDPQRNTQYF. The CDR3 DNA reads as TGCGCCAGCAGTGATCCCCGGGACCCCCAAAGGAATACGCAGTATTTT.

V is TRBV5-6 and J is TRBJ2-7; 8 nucleotides align to TRBD1. The CDR3 runs to 16 residues. The trim removed 3 bases at V and 0 bases at J, leaving 8 bases unmatched. Germline lookup yields CDR1 SGHDT and CDR2 YYEEEE. Written as DNA, the CDR3 is TGTGCCAGCAGCTATCAGGGGGCACGACTCTCCTACGAGCAGTACTTC. The encoded protein is CASSYQGARLSYEQYF.

Worth noting for this clone: The junction and the germline gene differ at one end; a read error may be behind it. The chain recombines TRBV2 with TRBJ2-7; possible D gene TRBD1, 5 bases. Germline CDR1 is SNHLY and CDR2 is FYNNEI. The CDR3 covers 11 residues. For the CDR3, the DNA is TGTGCCAGCAGTGGGACGGAAGCCAGGGACTTC. Translation: CASSGTEARDF. Using reference TRBV2 and TRBJ2-7 for the parts outside the CDR3, the full variable domain is EPEVTQTPSHQVTQMGQEVILRCVPISNHLYFYWYRQILGQKVEFLVSFYNNEISEKSEIFDDQFSVERPDGSNFTLKIRSTKLEDSAMYFCASSGTEARDFGPGTRLTVT.

The chain is built from TRBV9 and TRBJ1-5; TRBD1 matches at 8 bases. V shed 4 bases and J 6 bases; nucleotides not matched to a gene: 12. Per germline, CDR1 SGDLS and CDR2 YYNGEE. The length of the CDR3 is 16 residues. CDR3 bases: TGTGCCAGCAGCCCAACTAGGGACAGGTCAGGTCAGCCCCAGCATTTT. It translates to CASSPTRDRSGQPQHF.

The V call is TRBV13, the J call TRBJ2-1, with TRBD2 matching 9 bases. The germline V gene encodes CDR1 PRHDT and CDR2 FYEKMQ (reference sequence). The V segment lost 3 bases and the J segment 6 bases; nucleotides outside the gene matches: 9. This CDR3 region has 16 residues. The CDR3 loop reads CASSFYTGLAVNEQFF. The CDR3 DNA reads as TGTGCCAGCAGCTTTTACACGGGACTAGCCGTCAATGAGCAGTTCTTC.

This clone was counted a single time. This chain connects TRBV6-1 to TRBJ2-4, with D uncertain. CDR1 and CDR2 from the germline V gene are MNHNS and SASEGT. This CDR3 has 15 residues. V lost 5 bases and J 0 bases, leaving 11 bases between the germline ends. The CDR3 DNA follows: TGTGCCAGCAGTCCATCGGGTCTAGCCAAAAACATTCAGTACTTC. Its protein product is CASSPSGLAKNIQYF.

CDR3 bases: TGTGCCAGCAGTTACTCGAGGGGGCACTATGGCTACACCTTC. It codes for CASSYSRGHYGYTF. The chain carries TRBV6-5 and TRBJ1-2; 7 bases are shared with TRBD1. The germline CDR1 and CDR2 sequences are MNHEY and SVGAGI. Trimming removed 0 bases from V and 3 bases from J; junction bases left unmatched: 1. The CDR3 has 14 amino acids.

This chain connects TRBV28 to TRBJ2-3; tentatively, D is TRBD2 (5 bases). CDR3 size: 14 residues. Germline V gene sequence: CDR1 MDHEN, CDR2 SYDVKM. V was trimmed by 6 bases and J by 6 bases, leaving 16 bases between them. CDR3 amino acids: CASSSYGSGDTQYF. For the CDR3, the DNA is TGTGCCAGCAGCAGCTACGGGTCGGGGGATACGCAGTATTTT.

The V gene is TRBV25-1, the J gene TRBJ2-1, with D possibly TRBD2 on 6 matching bases. Germline V gene lookup returns CDR1 MGHDK and CDR2 SYGVNS. V lost 6 bases to trimming and J lost 5 bases, with 14 bases between them. CDR3 length equals 14 residues. The CDR3 spells CASRQGTGDNEQFF. The CDR3 DNA is TGTGCCAGCAGACAAGGGACTGGCGACAATGAGCAGTTCTTC. The variable domain in full, with the rest retrieved from reference TRBV25-1 and TRBJ2-1, is EADIYQTPRYLVIGTGKKITLECSQTMGHDKMYWYQQDPGMELHLIHYSYGVNSTEKGDLSSESTVSRIRTEHFPLTLESARPSHTSQYLCASRQGTGDNEQFFGPGTRLTVL.

The chain is built from TRBV11-3 and TRBJ2-1, with no clear D. The V and J ends lost 5 bases and 6 bases respectively, with 14 bases between them. Germline V gene data show CDR1 as SGHNT and CDR2 as YENEEA. CDR3 length equals 14 residues. The DNA of the CDR3 is TGTGCCAGCAGCCCTTTCAGTCAGCCCAATGAGCAGTTCTTC. Translating gives CASSPFSQPNEQFF. Combining the CDR3 with reference TRBV11-3 and TRBJ2-1 gives the whole variable domain EAGVVQSPRYKIIEKKQPVAFWCNPISGHNTLYWYLQNLGQGPELLIRYENEEAVDDSQLPKDRFSAERLKGVDSTLKIQPAELGDSAVYLCASSPFSQPNEQFFGPGTRLTVL.

The V and J genes are TRBV11-2 and TRBJ2-7; D is unclear. The CDR3 contains 14 residues. The ends were cut back, 4 bases at V and 4 bases at J, with 14 bases in the middle. Germline V CDR1 and CDR2: SGHAT, FQNNGV. The CDR3 reads CASSSSLEVYEQYF. The CDR3 DNA follows: TGTGCCAGCAGCTCCTCACTCGAAGTATACGAGCAGTACTTC.